Presented here are 14 T cell receptor beta chains from one specimen sequenced in a study of T cell changes during pregnancy in multiple sclerosis. The protocol was immunoSEQ multiplex PCR, while the TCRdb copy is restricted to in-frame clones and leaves out a portion. This table holds some 37,000 clones, around 92% found once. The material sequenced was PBMCs (not recorded whether the cells were cultured). All receptors derive from a female donor with multiple sclerosis, enrolled in a pregnancy study.

The genes are TRBV30 and TRBJ1-3; D not certain. CDR3 length: 13 residues. V lost 7 bases and J lost 0, with 10 bases in between. The V gene's germline CDR1 is GTSNPN and CDR2 SVGIG (reference sequence). The CDR3 sequence: CASSKYSGNTIYF. The CDR3 DNA is TGTGCCTCCTCAAAATACTCTGGAAACACCATATATTTT.

J is TRBJ1-1 and V is TRBV2, with D perhaps TRBD1 (5 bases). There are 15 residues in the CDR3. Per the germline V gene, CDR1 is SNHLY and CDR2 is FYNNEI. Trimming removed 4 bases from V and 1 base from J, with 13 bases in between. CDR3 loop: CASSGLGTANTEAFF. The DNA for the CDR3 is TGTGCCAGCAGTGGCCTAGGGACGGCGAACACTGAAGCTTTCTTT.

This clone was counted a single time. V is TRBV7-8 and J is TRBJ1-5; the D gene is possibly TRBD1 (5 bases). Trimming pared 3 bases from V and 6 bases from J, leaving 12 bases between. The CDR3 consists of 14 residues. CDR1 is SGHVS and CDR2 is FQNEAQ in the germline V gene. CDR3 sequence (DNA): TGTGCCAGCAGCTTTCCCGCAGGGCGTCAGCCCCAGCATTTT. The encoded protein is CASSFPAGRQPQHF.

A few counts support this clone. The chain has TRBV27 and TRBJ2-5; 7 bases align to TRBD2. Looked up from germline, CDR1 is MNHEY and CDR2 is SMNVEV (reference sequence). The CDR3 extends over 15 amino acids. V was clipped by 5 bases and J by 2 bases; unmatched bases: 8. DNA of the CDR3: TGTGCCAGCAGTACCGGACTAGGAGGGCAAGAGACCCAGTACTTC. This sequence encodes CASSTGLGGQETQYF.

The gene calls are TRBV6-1 and TRBJ1-1, with 8 bases that match TRBD1. Germline loops: CDR1 MNHNS, CDR2 SASEGT. The CDR3 has 17 amino acids. V was pared by 3 bases and J by 3 bases, with 12 bases of the junction left unmatched. The CDR3 bases are TGTGCCAGCAGTGAGTGGCAGGGGGCAAGAGGGGACACTGAAGCTTTCTTT. It specifies CASSEWQGARGDTEAFF.

The J gene is TRBJ2-3, the V gene TRBV15; the D is unclear. Looked up from germline, CDR1 is LNHNV and CDR2 is YYDKDF (reference sequence). V was clipped by 5 bases and J by 6 bases, with 9 bases between them. This CDR3 contains 12 residues. The CDR3 region is CATSPLPDTQYF. CDR3 nucleotides: TGTGCCACCAGCCCACTACCCGATACGCAGTATTTT.

V is TRBV5-1 and J is TRBJ2-1; no clear D gene. This CDR3 is built from 15 residues. CDR1 is SGHRS, CDR2 YFSETQ, per germline. V lost 4 bases, J lost 0 bases, and 11 bases lay in between. As DNA, the CDR3 is TGCGCCAGCAGCGTTGGGTTGGACTCCTACAATGAGCAGTTCTTC. Its translation is CASSVGLDSYNEQFF. Variable domain in full (rest from reference TRBV5-1 and TRBJ2-1): KAGVTQTPRYLIKTRGQQVTLSCSPISGHRSVSWYQQTPGQGLQFLFEYFSETQRNKGNFPGRFSGRQFSNSRSEMNVSTLELGDSALYLCASSVGLDSYNEQFFGPGTRLTVL.

V usage is TRBV29-1 and J usage is TRBJ1-5; 7 bases line up with TRBD1. Germline V CDR1 and CDR2: SQVTM, ANQGSEA. CDR3 size: 13 residues. V dropped 4 bases and J dropped 3; count of bases not matched to a gene: 3. The CDR3 DNA follows: TGCAGCGTTGGCAGGGGGATCAATCAGCCCCAGCATTTT. It specifies CSVGRGINQPQHF.

The V and J genes are TRBV11-2 and TRBJ2-1; the match to TRBD2 covers 9 bases. This CDR3 has 15 amino acids. V lost 6 bases to trimming and J lost 6 bases; unmatched junction nucleotides: 9. Germline V gene lookup returns CDR1 SGHAT and CDR2 FQNNGV. DNA for the CDR3: TGTGCCAGCAGTTCCTACGGGACTAGCTCCAATGAGCAGTTCTTC. This codes for CASSSYGTSSNEQFF.

This clone was observed a few times. This chain connects TRBV9 to TRBJ2-3; 10 bases agree with TRBD2. Germline-derived CDR1 and CDR2 are SGDLS and YYNGEE. This CDR3 is 16 amino acids long. Trimming cost V 3 bases and J 1 base; bases outside gene matches: 5. The DNA for the CDR3 is TGTGCCAGCAGCGCCGGGACTAGCGACCGCACAGATACGCAGTATTTT. This gives the protein CASSAGTSDRTDTQYF. Full variable domain (outside the CDR3, taken from reference TRBV9 and TRBJ2-3): DSGVTQTPKHLITATGQRVTLRCSPRSGDLSVYWYQQSLDQGLQFLIQYYNGEERAKGNILERFSAQQFPDLHSELNLSSLELGDSALYFCASSAGTSDRTDTQYFGPGTRLTVL.

V usage is TRBV19 and J usage is TRBJ2-7; 7 positions agree with TRBD2. This CDR3 has 15 amino acids. Germline lookup yields CDR1 LNHDA and CDR2 SQIVND (reference sequence). V shed 3 bases, J shed 0 bases, and the junction held 5 bases outside the gene matches. The CDR3 sequence is CASSIVGRSSYEQYF. The CDR3 DNA follows: TGTGCCAGTAGTATTGTCGGGAGGAGCTCCTACGAGCAGTACTTC. Drawing the rest from reference TRBV19 and TRBJ2-7, the complete variable domain is DGGITQSPKYLFRKEGQNVTLSCEQNLNHDAMYWYRQDPGQGLRLIYYSQIVNDFQKGDIAEGYSVSREKKESFPLTVTSAQKNPTAFYLCASSIVGRSSYEQYFGPGTRLTVT.

The chain carries TRBV28 and TRBJ1-1; D is uncertain. Trimming shortened V by 4 bases and J by 4 bases, and 13 bases separated the two germline ends. The CDR3 is made up of 14 amino acids. CDR1 and CDR2 (germline): MDHEN, SYDVKM. The CDR3: CASSSSERGTEAFF. As DNA, the CDR3 is TGTGCCAGCAGTTCCAGCGAACGGGGCACTGAAGCTTTCTTT.

This chain joins TRBV4-2 and TRBJ2-6; D not resolved. The length of the CDR3 is 16 residues. Per germline, CDR1 LGHNA and CDR2 YNFKEQ. The V end was cut by 2 bases, the J end by 0 bases, with 8 bases between. CDR3 sequence (DNA): TGTGCCAGCAGCCAACTCACAGCCTCTGGGGCCAACGTCCTGACTTTC. Translation: CASSQLTASGANVLTF.

J is TRBJ1-1 and V is TRBV10-1; D is possibly TRBD1 (6 bases). V was shortened by 2 bases and J by 5 bases, with 12 bases between the two germline ends. CDR3 length: 14 residues. Looked up from germline, CDR1 is WNHNN and CDR2 is SYGVQD (reference sequence). The CDR3 DNA reads TGCGCCAGCAGTGAGGGCAAGAGGGGGACTGAAGCTTTCTTT. Translating it yields CASSEGKRGTEAFF.